The sequence of this TCR beta chain was determined in a study of technical replicates of blood from several donors. Data came from immunoSEQ multiplex PCR; TCRdb stores just in-frame clones and leaves some out. The data show under 80,000 clones, with 90% to 95% seen just once and about 0.24% held by the top ten. The sequenced sample consisted of T cells isolated from PBMCs. This receptor was obtained from a human donor in good health.

The DNA of the CDR3 is TGTGCCAGCAGCTTGGGTGCGGGGGGCAATGAGCAGTTCTTC. It translates to CASSLGAGGNEQFF. The chain couples TRBV5-4 to TRBJ2-1, with 8 positions matching TRBD2. The CDR3 is made up of 14 amino acids. The junction had 2 bases not matched to a gene; V was cut back by 0 bases and J by 6 bases. Germline V gene data show CDR1 as SGHNT and CDR2 as YYREEE (reference sequence).